What follows is one T cell receptor (beta chain) and its context. What it recognizes is unknown. The record originates from a study of cytomegalovirus exposure and HLA in healthy donors. The wider study: A data release that came early held some 79 million unique TCRs from HLA-typed donors. Findings and limits, study-wide: Analysis performed later found about 17,000 TCR beta sequences associated with HLA alleles at 0.05 false discovery rate. Rarity marked most TCR sequences, yet some public TCRs occurred in many donors.

PCR involved 60 Vbeta and 13 Jbeta primers. Profiling relied on immunoSEQ multiplex PCR, and the TCRdb table lists in-frame clones only, not all of them. The data contain around 160,000 clones, 75% to 80% of them singletons. The receptor was derived from a woman between 40 and 50 years old in good health and CMV-seropositive. The specimen sequenced was PBMCs.

The CDR3 DNA sequence: TGTGCCAGCAGTACAGGGGGCGCCGGCTATGGCTACACCTTC. Translating it yields CASSTGGAGYGYTF. This chain uses TRBV6-1 with TRBJ1-2, with 9 bases lining up with TRBD1. J lost 4 bases, V lost 5 bases, and 5 bases had no gene match. The CDR3 extends over 14 amino acids. From germline, CDR1 is MNHNS and CDR2 SASEGT.